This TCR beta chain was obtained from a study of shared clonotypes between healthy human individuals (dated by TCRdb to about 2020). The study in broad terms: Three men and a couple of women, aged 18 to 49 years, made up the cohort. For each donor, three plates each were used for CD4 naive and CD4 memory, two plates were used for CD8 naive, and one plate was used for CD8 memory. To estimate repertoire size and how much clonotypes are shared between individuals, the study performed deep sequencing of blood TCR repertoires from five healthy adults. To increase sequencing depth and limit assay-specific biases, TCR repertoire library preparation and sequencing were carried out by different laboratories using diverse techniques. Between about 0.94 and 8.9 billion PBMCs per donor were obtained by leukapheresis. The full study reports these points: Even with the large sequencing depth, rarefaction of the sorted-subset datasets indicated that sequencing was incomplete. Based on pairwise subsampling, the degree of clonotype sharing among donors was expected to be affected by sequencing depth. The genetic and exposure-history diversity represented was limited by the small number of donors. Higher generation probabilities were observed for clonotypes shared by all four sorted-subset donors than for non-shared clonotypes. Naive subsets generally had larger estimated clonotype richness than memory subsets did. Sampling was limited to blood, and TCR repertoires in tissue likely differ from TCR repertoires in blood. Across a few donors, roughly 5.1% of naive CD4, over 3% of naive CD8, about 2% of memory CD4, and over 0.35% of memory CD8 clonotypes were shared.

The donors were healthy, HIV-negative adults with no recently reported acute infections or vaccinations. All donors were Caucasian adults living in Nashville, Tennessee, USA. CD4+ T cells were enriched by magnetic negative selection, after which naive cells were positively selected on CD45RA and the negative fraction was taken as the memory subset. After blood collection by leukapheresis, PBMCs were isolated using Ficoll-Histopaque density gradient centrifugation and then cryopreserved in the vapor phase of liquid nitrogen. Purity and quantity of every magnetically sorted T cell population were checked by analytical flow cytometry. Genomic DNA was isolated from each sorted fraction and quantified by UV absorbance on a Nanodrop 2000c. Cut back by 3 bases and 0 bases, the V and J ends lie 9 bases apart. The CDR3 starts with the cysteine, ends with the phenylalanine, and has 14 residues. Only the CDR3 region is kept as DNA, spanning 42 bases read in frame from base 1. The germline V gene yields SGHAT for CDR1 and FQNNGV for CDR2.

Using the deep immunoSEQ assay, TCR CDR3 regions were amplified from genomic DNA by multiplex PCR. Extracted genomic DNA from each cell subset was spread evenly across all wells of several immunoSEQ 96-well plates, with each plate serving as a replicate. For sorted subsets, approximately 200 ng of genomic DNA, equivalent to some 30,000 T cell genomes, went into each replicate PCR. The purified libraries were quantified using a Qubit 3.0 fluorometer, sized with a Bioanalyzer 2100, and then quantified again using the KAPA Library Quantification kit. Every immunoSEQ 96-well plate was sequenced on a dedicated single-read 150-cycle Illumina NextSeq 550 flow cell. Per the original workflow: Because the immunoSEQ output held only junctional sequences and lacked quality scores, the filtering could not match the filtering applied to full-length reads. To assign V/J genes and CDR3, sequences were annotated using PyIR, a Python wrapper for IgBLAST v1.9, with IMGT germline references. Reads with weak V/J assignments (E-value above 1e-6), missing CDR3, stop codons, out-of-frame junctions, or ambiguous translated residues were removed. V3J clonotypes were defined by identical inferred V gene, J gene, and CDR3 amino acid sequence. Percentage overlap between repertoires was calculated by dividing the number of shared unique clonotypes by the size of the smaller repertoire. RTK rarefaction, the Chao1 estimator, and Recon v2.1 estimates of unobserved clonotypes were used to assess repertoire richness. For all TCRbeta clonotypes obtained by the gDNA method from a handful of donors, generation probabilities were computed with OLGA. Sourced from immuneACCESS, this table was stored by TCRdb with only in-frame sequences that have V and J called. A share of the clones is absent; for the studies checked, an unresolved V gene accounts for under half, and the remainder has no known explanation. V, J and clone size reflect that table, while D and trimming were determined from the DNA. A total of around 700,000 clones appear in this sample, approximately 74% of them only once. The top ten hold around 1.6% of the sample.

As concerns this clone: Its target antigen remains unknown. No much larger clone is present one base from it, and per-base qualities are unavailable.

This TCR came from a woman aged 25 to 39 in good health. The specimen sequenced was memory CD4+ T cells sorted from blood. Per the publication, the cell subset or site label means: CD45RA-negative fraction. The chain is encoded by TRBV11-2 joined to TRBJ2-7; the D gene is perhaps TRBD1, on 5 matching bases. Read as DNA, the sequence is TGTGCCAGCAGCTTGAAGACAGCCTCCTACGAGCAGTACTTC. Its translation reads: CASSLKTASYEQYF.